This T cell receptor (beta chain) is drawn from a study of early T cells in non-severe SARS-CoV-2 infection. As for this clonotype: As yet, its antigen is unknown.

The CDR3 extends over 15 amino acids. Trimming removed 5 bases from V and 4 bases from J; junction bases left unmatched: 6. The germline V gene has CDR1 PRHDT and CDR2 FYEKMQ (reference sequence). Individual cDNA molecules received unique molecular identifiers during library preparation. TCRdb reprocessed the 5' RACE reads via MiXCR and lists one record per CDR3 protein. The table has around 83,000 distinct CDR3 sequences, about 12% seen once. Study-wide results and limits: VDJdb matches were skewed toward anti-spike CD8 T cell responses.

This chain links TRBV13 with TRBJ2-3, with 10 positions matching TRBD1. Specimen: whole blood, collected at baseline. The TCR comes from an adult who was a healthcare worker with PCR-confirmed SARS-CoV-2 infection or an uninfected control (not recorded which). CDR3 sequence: CASSPRQGAADTQYF. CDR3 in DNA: TGTGCCAGCAGCCCCCGACAGGGGGCTGCAGATACGCAGTATTTT.